This T cell receptor (beta chain) was identified in a study of cytomegalovirus exposure and HLA in healthy donors. Germline lookup yields CDR1 MNHEY and CDR2 SMNVEV (reference sequence). Trimming cost V 5 bases and J 6 bases, with 12 bases left between them. This CDR3 contains 13 residues. PCR amplification relied on 60 Vbeta primers (plus 13 Jbeta primers). Method: immunoSEQ multiplex PCR; TCRdb's copy keeps in-frame clones and lacks some. The repertoire has approximately 150,000 clones, around 80% of them found once; the top ten carry approximately 15%. The material sequenced was PBMCs. This clonotype originated in a woman between 40 and 50 years old in good health and CMV-seronegative. The chain has TRBV27 and TRBJ2-3; D gene uncertain. The CDR3 nucleotides read TGTGCCAGCAGTCCCGGTCCGACTGATACGCAGTATTTT. It yields the protein CASSPGPTDTQYF.